The 7 T cell receptor beta chains presented below share a single source sample, sequenced in a study of T cell repertoires in cytomegalovirus infection. Via MiXCR, TCRdb re-called the reads, giving one row per CDR3 protein. The data show approximately 700,000 distinct CDR3 sequences, 35% seen once. Source material: PBMCs. All receptors derive from a human donor in good health (CMV status not recorded). Some clones in this sample may be carry-over from other donors' samples.

In nucleotides, the CDR3 is TGTGCCAGCAGGGCCGGGACAGGGGCATCAGATACGCAGTATTTT. It yields the protein CASRAGTGASDTQYF. The rearrangement uses TRBV12-3 or TRBV12-4 and TRBJ2-3; 10 nucleotides align to TRBD1. The CDR3 has 15 amino acids. The ends lost 6 bases at V and 4 bases at J; junction bases unmatched: 7.

Regarding this clonotype: A single base separates this from a much larger clone, so it may be a read error. V is TRBV7-9 and J is TRBJ1-2; a possible D gene is TRBD1 (6 bases). The ends were cut back, 4 bases at V and 8 bases at J, with 14 bases in the middle. The germline CDR1 and CDR2 sequences are SEHNR and FQNEAQ (reference sequence). This CDR3 is 13 amino acids long. For the CDR3, the DNA is TGTGCCAGCAGCTCAAGGGGGAAACAGGGCTACACCTTC. Translated: CASSSRGKQGYTF.

This clonotype was counted between two and nine times. The chain combines TRBV6-6 with TRBJ2-4; D unclear. Germline lookup yields CDR1 MNHNY and CDR2 SVGAGI (reference sequence). V lost 2 bases and J 0 bases, leaving 2 bases between the germline ends. CDR3 length: 13 residues. The CDR3, as DNA: TGTGCCAGCAGTTACGGAGCCAAAAACATTCAGTACTTC. Translating gives CASSYGAKNIQYF.

In its sample, this clonotype was seen a few times. The V gene is TRBV12-3 or TRBV12-4, the J gene TRBJ2-3; D not resolved. The V and J ends lost 2 bases and 6 bases respectively, with 12 bases between them. The CDR3 totals 14 residues. Here the CDR3 DNA reads TGTGCCAGCAGTTTAAATTCCGGCCCGGATACGCAGTATTTT. This codes for CASSLNSGPDTQYF.

The chain joins TRBV19 to TRBJ1-2; possible D gene TRBD1, 6 bases. Trimming took 4 bases from V and 2 from J, leaving 17 bases between them. Germline loops: CDR1 LNHDA, CDR2 SQIVND (reference sequence). The CDR3 totals 16 residues. This CDR3 reads CASSTFPGHENYGYTF. CDR3 nucleotide sequence: TGTGCCAGTAGTACATTCCCGGGACACGAGAACTATGGCTACACCTTC.

On this clonotype itself: Since no conserved phenylalanine or tryptophan closes the CDR3, a read error is the likely cause. V usage is TRBV7-2 and J usage is TRBJ1-1; D not resolved. CDR1 is SGHTA and CDR2 is FQGNSA in the germline V gene. The length of the CDR3 is 15 residues. V gave up 1 base and J gave up 6 bases, with 15 bases separating them. CDR3 DNA sequence: TGTGCCAGCAGCTTAGACGGACTCTCGTGCGCTGAAGCTTTCTGT. This translates into CASSLDGLSCAEAFC.

The chain combines TRBV7-6 with TRBJ2-1; 7 bases agree with TRBD2. The CDR3 has 14 amino acids. V was clipped by 1 base and J by 7 bases; unmatched bases: 4. CDR1 is SGHVS, CDR2 FNYEAQ, per germline. The CDR3 here is CASSLGGRSNEQFF. Written as DNA, the CDR3 is TGTGCCAGCAGCTTAGGCGGGAGAAGTAATGAGCAGTTCTTC. The variable domain in full, completed from reference TRBV7-6 and TRBJ2-1, reads GAGVSQSPRYKVTKRGQDVALRCDPISGHVSLYWYRQALGQGPEFLTYFNYEAQQDKSGLPNDRFSAERPEGSISTLTIQRTEQRDSAMYRCASSLGGRSNEQFFGPGTRLTVL.